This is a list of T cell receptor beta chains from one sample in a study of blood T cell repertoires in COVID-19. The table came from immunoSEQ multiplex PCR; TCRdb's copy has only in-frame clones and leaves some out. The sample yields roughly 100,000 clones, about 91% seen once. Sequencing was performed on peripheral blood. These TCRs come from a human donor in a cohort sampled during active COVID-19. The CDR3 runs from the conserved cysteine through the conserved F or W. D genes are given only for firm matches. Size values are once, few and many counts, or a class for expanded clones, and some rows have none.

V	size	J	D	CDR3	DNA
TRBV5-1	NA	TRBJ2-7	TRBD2	CASSPPGLAGGSEQYF	TGCGCCAGCAGCCCTCCGGGACTAGCGGGGGGATCCGAGCAGTACTTC
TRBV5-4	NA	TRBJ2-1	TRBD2	CASSFGGGGSNEQFF	TGTGCCAGCAGCTTCGGTGGGGGGGGTAGCAATGAGCAGTTCTTC
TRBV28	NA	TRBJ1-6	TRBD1	CASQTGTGGYNSPLHF	TGTGCCAGCCAGACCGGGACAGGGGGTTATAATTCACCCCTCCACTTT
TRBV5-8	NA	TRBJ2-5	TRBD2	CASKSGVGDPVFKTQYF	TGTGCCAGCAAGAGCGGGGTAGGGGATCCGGTGTTTAAGACCCAGTACTTC
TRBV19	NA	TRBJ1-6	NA	CASSSTQDSPLHF	TGTGCCAGTAGTTCGACACAGGATTCACCCCTCCACTTT
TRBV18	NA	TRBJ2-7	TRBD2	CASSPGRVEAPYEQYF	TGTGCCAGCTCACCTGGGAGGGTTGAGGCACCCTACGAGCAGTACTTC
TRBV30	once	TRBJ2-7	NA	CAWRPEPSFIGAYEQYF	TGTGCCTGGAGGCCGGAGCCCTCTTTTATCGGCGCCTACGAGCAGTACTTC
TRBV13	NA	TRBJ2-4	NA	CASSLGRAVLAKNIQYF	TGTGCCAGCAGCTTAGGAAGAGCGGTACTAGCCAAAAACATTCAGTACTTC
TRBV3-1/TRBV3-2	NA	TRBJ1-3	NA	CASSPGSGNTIYF	TGTGCCAGCAGTCCGGGCTCTGGAAACACCATATATTTT
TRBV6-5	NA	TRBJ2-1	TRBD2	CASSPDRGVYNEQFF	TGTGCCAGCAGTCCGGACCGGGGGGTTTACAATGAGCAGTTCTTC
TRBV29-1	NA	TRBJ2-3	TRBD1	CSLLRTGVTDTQYF	TGCAGCCTTTTAAGAACAGGGGTCACAGATACGCAGTATTTT
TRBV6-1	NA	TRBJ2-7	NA	CASSVIENRVFPYEQYF	TGTGCCAGCAGTGTGATCGAGAACAGGGTGTTTCCCTACGAGCAGTACTTC
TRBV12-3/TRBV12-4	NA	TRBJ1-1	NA	CASRGGYTEAFF	TGTGCCAGCAGGGGGGGATACACTGAAGCTTTCTTT
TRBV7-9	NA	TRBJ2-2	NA	CASSLIFGLYLPGELFF	TGTGCCAGCAGCTTAATTTTCGGACTATATTTACCCGGGGAGCTGTTTTTT
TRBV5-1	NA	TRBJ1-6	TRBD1	CASSSRTGDNSPLHF	TGCGCCAGCAGCTCTCGGACAGGGGATAATTCACCCCTCCACTTT
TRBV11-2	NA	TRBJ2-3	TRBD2	CASSFGGLAGGGTDTQYF	TGTGCCAGCAGCTTTGGTGGACTAGCGGGGGGTGGCACAGATACGCAGTATTTT
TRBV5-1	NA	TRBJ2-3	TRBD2	CASSLDSGADTQYF	TGCGCCAGCAGCTTGGATAGCGGGGCAGATACGCAGTATTTT
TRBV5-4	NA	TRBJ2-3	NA	CASRVAFSRTDTQYF	TGTGCCAGCAGGGTAGCGTTTTCTCGCACAGATACGCAGTATTTT
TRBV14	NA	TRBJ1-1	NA	CASSREEHTEAFF	TGTGCCAGCAGCCGGGAGGAGCATACTGAAGCTTTCTTT
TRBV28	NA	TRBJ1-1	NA	CASSLWLTGRGGAFF	TGTGCCAGCAGTTTATGGCTCACAGGGCGGGGGGGAGCTTTCTTT
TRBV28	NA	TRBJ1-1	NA	CASRGSYYEAFF	TGTGCCAGCAGAGGGAGTTATTATGAAGCTTTCTTT
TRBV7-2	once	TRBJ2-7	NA	CASSFSSYEQYF	TGTGCCAGCAGCTTCTCTTCCTACGAGCAGTACTTC
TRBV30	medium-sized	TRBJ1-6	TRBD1	CAWRSGGNSPLHF	TGTGCCTGGCGTTCAGGGGGGAATTCACCCCTCCACTTT
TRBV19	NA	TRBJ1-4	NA	CASSIDTGRANEKLFF	TGTGCCAGTAGTATAGATACAGGGAGGGCTAATGAAAAACTGTTTTTT
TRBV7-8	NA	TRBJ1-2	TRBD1	CASSLSRFRQGANYGYTF	TGTGCCAGCAGCTTATCCCGCTTTCGACAGGGAGCTAACTATGGCTACACCTTC
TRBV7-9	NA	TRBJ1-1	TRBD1	CASSLQGASTEAFF	TGTGCCAGCAGCTTGCAGGGGGCGTCCACTGAAGCTTTCTTT
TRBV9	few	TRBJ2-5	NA	CASSGQQAYQETQYF	TGTGCCAGCAGCGGCCAACAGGCTTACCAAGAGACCCAGTACTTC
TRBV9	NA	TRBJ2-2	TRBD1	CASSLTGQGFTGELFF	TGTGCCAGCAGTTTGACGGGACAGGGTTTCACCGGGGAGCTGTTTTTT
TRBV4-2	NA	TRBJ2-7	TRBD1	CASSQLRTGIPYEQYF	TGTGCCAGCAGCCAATTAAGGACAGGGATACCCTACGAGCAGTACTTC
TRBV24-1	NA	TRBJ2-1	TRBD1	CATSDPGQGRLREQFF	TGTGCCACCAGTGACCCGGGACAGGGGCGCCTTCGGGAGCAGTTCTTC
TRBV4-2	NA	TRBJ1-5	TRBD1	CASSQGTGSHQPQHF	TGTGCCAGCAGCCAGGGGACAGGGTCGCATCAGCCCCAGCATTTT
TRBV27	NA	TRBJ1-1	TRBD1	CASSLWGTGGTEAFF	TGTGCCAGCAGTTTATGGGGGACAGGGGGCACTGAAGCTTTCTTT
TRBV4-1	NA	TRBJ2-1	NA	CASSQRSVLEQFF	TGCGCCAGCAGCCAAAGGAGTGTTCTCGAGCAGTTCTTC
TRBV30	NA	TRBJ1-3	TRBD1	CAWKPGTAGNTIYF	TGTGCCTGGAAACCCGGGACAGCCGGAAACACCATATATTTT
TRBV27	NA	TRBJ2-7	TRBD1	CASSLRTGSYEQYF	TGTGCCAGCAGCTTACGGACAGGGTCGTACGAGCAGTACTTC
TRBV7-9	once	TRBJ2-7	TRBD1	CASSATGQGAYEQYF	TGTGCCAGCAGCGCAACTGGACAGGGGGCCTACGAGCAGTACTTC
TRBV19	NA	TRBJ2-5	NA	CASSLIGEEGETQYF	TGTGCCAGTAGTCTTATAGGGGAAGAAGGAGAGACCCAGTACTTC
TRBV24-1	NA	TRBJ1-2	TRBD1	CATTHRGNPYGYTF	TGTGCCACCACCCACAGGGGCAATCCCTATGGCTACACCTTC
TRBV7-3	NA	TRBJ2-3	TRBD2	CASSLQGLASDTQYF	TGTGCCAGCAGCTTACAGGGACTAGCATCAGATACGCAGTATTTT
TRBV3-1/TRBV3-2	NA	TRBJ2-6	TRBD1	CASSQGLGQGISGANVLTF	TGTGCCAGCAGCCAAGGCTTAGGACAGGGTATCTCTGGGGCCAACGTCCTGACTTTC
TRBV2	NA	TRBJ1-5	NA	CASRGDNQPQHF	TGTGCCAGCAGAGGAGACAATCAGCCCCAGCATTTT
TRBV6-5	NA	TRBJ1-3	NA	CASSSPAKPSGNTIYF	TGTGCCAGCAGTTCTCCCGCGAAACCCTCTGGAAACACCATATATTTT
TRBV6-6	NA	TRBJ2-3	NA	CASSRQGLPAGLDTQYF	TGTGCCAGCAGTCGCCAGGGACTCCCCGCCGGCCTGGATACGCAGTATTTT
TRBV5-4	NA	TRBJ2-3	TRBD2	CASSQLAGGRTDTQYF	TGTGCCAGCAGCCAATTAGCGGGGGGGCGCACAGATACGCAGTATTTT
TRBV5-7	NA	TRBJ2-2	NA	CASSARKYREGAGELFF	TGTGCCAGCAGCGCCAGGAAGTACAGGGAAGGGGCCGGGGAGCTGTTTTTT
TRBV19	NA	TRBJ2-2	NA	CASSIEGRGTGELFF	TGTGCCAGTAGTATAGAGGGAAGGGGAACCGGGGAGCTGTTTTTT
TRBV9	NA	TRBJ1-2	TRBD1	CASSVMTGQYGYTF	TGTGCCAGCAGCGTAATGACAGGGCAATATGGCTACACCTTC
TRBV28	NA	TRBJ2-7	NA	CASSLRELYEQYF	TGTGCCAGCAGTCTGAGGGAGCTCTACGAGCAGTACTTC
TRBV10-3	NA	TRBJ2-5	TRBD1	CAISQGTGRETQYF	TGTGCCATCAGCCAAGGGACAGGAAGAGAGACCCAGTACTTC
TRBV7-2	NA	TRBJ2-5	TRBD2	CASSFTSGRMAYQETQYF	TGTGCCAGCAGCTTCACAAGCGGGAGAATGGCGTACCAAGAGACCCAGTACTTC
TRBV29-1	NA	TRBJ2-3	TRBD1	CSVSPGQGADTQYF	TGCAGCGTTTCGCCGGGACAGGGAGCAGATACGCAGTATTTT
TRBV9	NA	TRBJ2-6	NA	CASSFLSGGYSGANVLTF	TGTGCCAGCAGCTTCCTTAGCGGCGGTTACTCTGGGGCCAACGTCCTGACTTTC
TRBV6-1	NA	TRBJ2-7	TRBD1	CASSGDRQGAPLYEQYF	TGTGCCAGCAGTGGAGATAGACAGGGCGCCCCTCTCTACGAGCAGTACTTC
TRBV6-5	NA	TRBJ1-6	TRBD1	CASRNTGVESPLHF	TGTGCCAGCAGGAACACAGGGGTGGAATCACCCCTCCACTTT
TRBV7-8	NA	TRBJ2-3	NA	CASSSGTDTQYF	TGTGCCAGCAGTTCCGGCACAGATACGCAGTATTTT